The rows below give T cell receptor beta chains drawn from one sample of a study of shared clonotypes between healthy human individuals. Libraries were prepared by immunoSEQ multiplex PCR; TCRdb keeps only in-frame clonotypes and omits some of them. Among approximately 620,000 clones listed, approximately 97% were seen once. Source material: naive CD4+ T cells sorted from blood. The receptors shown here come from a woman aged 25 to 45 in good health. CDR3s include the opening cysteine and the closing phenylalanine or tryptophan. The D gene is left open where the match is weak. The size of a clone is reported for some rows only, either as once, few or many, or as a class for expanded clones.

d_call clone_size cdr3_length j_call v_call cdr3_aa cdr3_nt
- once 15 TRBJ2-3 TRBV5-8 CASSLGTESTDTQYF TGTGCCAGCAGCTTGGGGACAGAGAGCACAGATACGCAGTATTTT
- once 14 TRBJ1-4 TRBV19 CARQEGRANEKLFF TGTGCCCGTCAGGAGGGCAGGGCTAATGAAAAACTGTTTTTT
- - 13 TRBJ2-7 TRBV5-1 CASSGGDYYEQYF TGCGCCAGCAGTGGCGGGGATTACTACGAGCAGTACTTC
- - 16 TRBJ2-5 TRBV7-2 CASSLGGSRYQETQYF TGTGCCAGCAGCTTAGGGGGGTCAAGGTACCAAGAGACCCAGTACTTC
TRBD2 once 15 TRBJ2-1 TRBV10-1 CASSELREGHGEQFF TGCGCCAGCAGTGAGTTACGGGAGGGCCACGGTGAGCAGTTCTTC
TRBD2 - 15 TRBJ2-3 TRBV28 CASRKPGLAGDTQYF TGTGCCAGCAGGAAACCGGGACTAGCGGGAGATACGCAGTATTTT
- - 13 TRBJ1-2 TRBV29-1 CSALGGAQYGYTF TGCAGCGCTTTGGGGGGGGCCCAATATGGCTACACCTTC
- - 18 TRBJ1-5 TRBV18 CASDSGSGAALSNQPQHF TGTGCCAGCGATAGTGGCAGCGGAGCTGCTCTTAGCAATCAGCCCCAGCATTTT
- - 16 TRBJ1-3 TRBV6-1 CASSESRRGTRNTIYF TGTGCCAGCAGTGAGAGTCGTCGCGGGACTCGAAACACCATATATTTT
TRBD2 once 15 TRBJ2-7 TRBV7-9 CASSLGPSGSYEQYF TGTGCCAGCAGCTTAGGTCCTAGCGGCTCCTACGAGCAGTACTTC
TRBD1 - 15 TRBJ1-2 TRBV27 CASSLRTGWSYGYTF TGTGCCAGCAGTTTAAGGACAGGGTGGAGCTATGGCTACACCTTC
- - 13 TRBJ2-2 TRBV7-3 CASRKGNTGELFF TGTGCCAGCAGGAAGGGGAACACCGGGGAGCTGTTTTTT
- - 14 TRBJ1-2 TRBV28 CASSLGGRNYGYTF TGTGCCAGCAGTTTAGGGGGCCGGAACTATGGCTACACCTTC